This TCR beta chain was obtained from a study of T-cell reconstitution after alpha-beta-depleted transplantation in children. Study observations and caveats: Approximately two months post-transplant, alpha-beta T cells reportedly originated from several hundred expanded graft clones.

A TCRbeta library incorporating unique molecular identifiers was prepared. TCRdb reanalysed the PCR reads using MiXCR and keeps one entry per CDR3 protein. The sample consists of about 460,000 distinct CDR3 sequences, roughly an eighth of them appearing once. The CDR3 is 16 residues long. Germline-derived CDR1 and CDR2 are MGHRA and YSYEKL. With 0 bases removed from V and 10 bases from J, the gap between germline ends came to 21 bases. As regards this clonotype: Its antigen remains unknown.

The rearrangement uses TRBV4-1 and TRBJ1-1; D call uncertain. The receptor's source is a female patient aged 2 to 10 who had a stem cell transplant for aplastic anemia, so the T cells may come from the graft donor. The sample here was PBMCs, mostly from graft donor cells, taken 180 days after TCRalphabeta/CD19-depleted stem cell transplant. The CDR3 loop reads CASSQEGIAAGKGAFF. As DNA, the CDR3 is TGCGCCAGCAGCCAAGAAGGGATCGCGGCGGGTAAGGGAGCTTTCTTT.